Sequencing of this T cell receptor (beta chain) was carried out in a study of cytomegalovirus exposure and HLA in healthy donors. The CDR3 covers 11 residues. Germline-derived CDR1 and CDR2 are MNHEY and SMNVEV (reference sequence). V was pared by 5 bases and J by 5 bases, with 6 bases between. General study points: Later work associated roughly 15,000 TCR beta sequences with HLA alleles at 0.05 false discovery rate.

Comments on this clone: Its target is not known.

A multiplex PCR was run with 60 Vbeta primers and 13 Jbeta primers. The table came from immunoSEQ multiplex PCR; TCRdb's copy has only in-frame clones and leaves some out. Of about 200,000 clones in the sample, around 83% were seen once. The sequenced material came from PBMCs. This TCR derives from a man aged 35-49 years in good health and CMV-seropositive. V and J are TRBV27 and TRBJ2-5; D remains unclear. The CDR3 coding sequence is TGTGCCAGCAGTCACGGGGAGACCCAGTACTTC. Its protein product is CASSHGETQYF.